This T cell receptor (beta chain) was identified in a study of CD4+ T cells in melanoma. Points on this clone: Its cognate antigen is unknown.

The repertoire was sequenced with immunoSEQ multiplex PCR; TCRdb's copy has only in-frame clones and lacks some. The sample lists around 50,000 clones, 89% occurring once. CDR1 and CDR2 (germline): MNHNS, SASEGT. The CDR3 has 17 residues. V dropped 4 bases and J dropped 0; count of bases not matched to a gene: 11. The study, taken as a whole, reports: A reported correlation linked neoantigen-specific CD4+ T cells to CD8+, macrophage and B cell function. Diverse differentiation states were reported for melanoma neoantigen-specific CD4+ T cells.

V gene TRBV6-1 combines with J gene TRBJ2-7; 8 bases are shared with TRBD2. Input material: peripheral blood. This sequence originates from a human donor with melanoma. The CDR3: CASSAPGGGSSSYEQYF. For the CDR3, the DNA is TGTGCCAGCAGTGCCCCGGGGGGGGGCTCAAGCTCCTACGAGCAGTACTTC.